This entry describes one T cell receptor beta chain. The entry originates in a study of blood T cell repertoires in COVID-19. Clones were read by immunoSEQ multiplex PCR, and TCRdb kept only the in-frame ones, dropping some. The sample consists of around 330,000 clones, about 88% of them appearing once. Those who participated ranged in age from roughly 18 to 100 years and resided in about two dozen US areas. The receptor was isolated from a man in his 60s who had recovered from COVID-19. The sequencing sample was made of PBMCs or T cells enriched from blood (not recorded which).

The CDR3 here is CASSLYLPEGGISGANVLTF. As DNA, the CDR3 is TGTGCCAGCAGTTTATATCTCCCGGAGGGGGGGATCTCTGGGGCCAACGTCCTGACTTTC. This sequence joins TRBV27 and TRBJ2-6; possible D gene TRBD2, 7 bases. The germline V gene has CDR1 MNHEY and CDR2 SMNVEV (reference sequence). Trimming took off 1 base at V and 0 bases at J, with 19 bases between the two ends. The CDR3 is 20 amino acids.